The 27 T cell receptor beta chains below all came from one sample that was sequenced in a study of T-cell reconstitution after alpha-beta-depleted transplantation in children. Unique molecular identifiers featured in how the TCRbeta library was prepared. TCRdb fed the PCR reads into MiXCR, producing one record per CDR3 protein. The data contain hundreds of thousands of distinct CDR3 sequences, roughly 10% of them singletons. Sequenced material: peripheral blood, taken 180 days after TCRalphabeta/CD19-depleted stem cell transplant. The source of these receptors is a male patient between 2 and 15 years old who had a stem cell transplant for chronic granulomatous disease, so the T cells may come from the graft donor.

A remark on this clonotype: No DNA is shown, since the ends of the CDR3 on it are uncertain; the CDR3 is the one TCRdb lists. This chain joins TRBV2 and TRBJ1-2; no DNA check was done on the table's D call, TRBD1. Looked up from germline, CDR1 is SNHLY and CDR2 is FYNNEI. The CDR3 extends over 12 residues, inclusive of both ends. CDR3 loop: CASSILGRGYTF.

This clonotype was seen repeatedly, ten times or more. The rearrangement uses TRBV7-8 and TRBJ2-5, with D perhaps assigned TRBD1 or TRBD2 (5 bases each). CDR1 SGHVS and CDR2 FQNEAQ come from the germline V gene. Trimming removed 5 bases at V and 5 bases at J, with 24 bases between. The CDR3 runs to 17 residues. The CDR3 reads CASSLGTKFGVEETQYF. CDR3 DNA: TGTGCCAGCAGCCTCGGGACCAAATTCGGTGTCGAGGAGACCCAGTACTTC.

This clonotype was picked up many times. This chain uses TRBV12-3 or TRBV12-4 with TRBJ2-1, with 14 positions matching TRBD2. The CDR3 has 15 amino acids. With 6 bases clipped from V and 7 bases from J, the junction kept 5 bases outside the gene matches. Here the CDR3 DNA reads TGTGCCAGCAGGCCAGGGACTAGCGGGAGAAATGAGCAGTTCTTC. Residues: CASRPGTSGRNEQFF.

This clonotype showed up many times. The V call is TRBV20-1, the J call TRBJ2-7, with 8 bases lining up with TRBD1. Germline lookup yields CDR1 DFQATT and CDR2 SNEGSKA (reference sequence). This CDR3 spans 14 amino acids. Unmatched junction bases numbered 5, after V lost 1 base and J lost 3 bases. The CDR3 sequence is CSARVGQGRYEQYF. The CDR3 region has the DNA TGCAGTGCTAGAGTCGGACAGGGCCGCTACGAGCAGTACTTC.

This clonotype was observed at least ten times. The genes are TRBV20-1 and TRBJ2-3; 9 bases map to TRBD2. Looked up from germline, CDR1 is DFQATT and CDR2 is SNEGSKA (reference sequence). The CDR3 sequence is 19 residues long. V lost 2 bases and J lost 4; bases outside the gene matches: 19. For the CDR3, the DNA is TGCAGTGCTAGACTCAGGGCGGGAGGGCCGTGGGGCATCGCAGATACGCAGTATTTT. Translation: CSARLRAGGPWGIADTQYF.

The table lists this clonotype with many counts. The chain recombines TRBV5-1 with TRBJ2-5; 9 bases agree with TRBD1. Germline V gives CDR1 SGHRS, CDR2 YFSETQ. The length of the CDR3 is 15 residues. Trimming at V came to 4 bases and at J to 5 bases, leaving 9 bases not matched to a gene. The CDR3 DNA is TGCGCCAGCAGCCCGGGGGACAGGGACTCGGAGACCCAGTACTTC. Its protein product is CASSPGDRDSETQYF.

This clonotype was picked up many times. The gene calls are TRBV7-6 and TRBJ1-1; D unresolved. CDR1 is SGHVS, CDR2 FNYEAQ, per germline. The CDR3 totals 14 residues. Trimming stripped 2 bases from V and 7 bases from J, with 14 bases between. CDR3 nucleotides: TGTGCCAGCAGCTTATCGCACCCGACCCTTGAAGCTTTCTTT. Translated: CASSLSHPTLEAFF.

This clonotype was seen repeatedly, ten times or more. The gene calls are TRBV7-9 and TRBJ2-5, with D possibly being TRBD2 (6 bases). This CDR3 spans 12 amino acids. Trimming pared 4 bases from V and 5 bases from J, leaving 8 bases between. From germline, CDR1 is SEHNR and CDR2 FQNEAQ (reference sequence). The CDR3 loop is CASSWGEETQYF. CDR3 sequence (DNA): TGTGCCAGCAGCTGGGGGGAGGAGACCCAGTACTTC.

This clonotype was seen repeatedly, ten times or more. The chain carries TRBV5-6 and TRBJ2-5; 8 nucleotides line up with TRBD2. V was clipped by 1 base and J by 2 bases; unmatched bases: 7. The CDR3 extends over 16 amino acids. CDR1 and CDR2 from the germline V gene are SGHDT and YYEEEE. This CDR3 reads CASSLFSGGSQETQYF. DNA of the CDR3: TGTGCCAGCAGCTTGTTCTCGGGGGGGTCGCAAGAGACCCAGTACTTC.

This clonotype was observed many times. The CDR3 bases are TGTGCCAGCACTAACCCCACTAATTCCTACGAGCAGTACTTC. It yields the protein CASTNPTNSYEQYF. The chain joins TRBV12-3 or TRBV12-4 to TRBJ2-7; D unclear. With 7 bases removed from V and 1 base from J, the gap between germline ends came to 14 bases. This CDR3 region has 14 residues.

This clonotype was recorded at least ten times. CDR3: CSARERGRIPNQPQHF. The CDR3 coding sequence is TGCAGTGCTAGAGAGAGGGGGCGAATCCCCAATCAGCCCCAGCATTTT. The chain uses TRBV20-1 and TRBJ1-5; 7 bases map to TRBD1. There are 16 residues in the CDR3. The trim removed 0 bases at V and 3 bases at J, leaving 8 bases unmatched. The germline CDR1 and CDR2 sequences are DFQATT and SNEGSKA (reference sequence).

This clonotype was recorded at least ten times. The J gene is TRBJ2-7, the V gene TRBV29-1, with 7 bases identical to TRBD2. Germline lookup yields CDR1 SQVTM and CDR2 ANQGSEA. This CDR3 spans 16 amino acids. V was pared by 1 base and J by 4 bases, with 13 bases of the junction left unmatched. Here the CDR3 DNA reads TGCAGCGTTGAAGTCTTTATTGGCGGGAGTAAATACGAGCAGTACTTC. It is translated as CSVEVFIGGSKYEQYF.

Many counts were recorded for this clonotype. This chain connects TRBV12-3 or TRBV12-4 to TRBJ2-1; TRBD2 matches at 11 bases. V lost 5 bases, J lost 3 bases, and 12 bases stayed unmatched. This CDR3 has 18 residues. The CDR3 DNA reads TGTGCCAGCAGTCCCGAAGTTATGACTAGCGGGGACTACAATGAGCAGTTCTTC. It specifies CASSPEVMTSGDYNEQFF.

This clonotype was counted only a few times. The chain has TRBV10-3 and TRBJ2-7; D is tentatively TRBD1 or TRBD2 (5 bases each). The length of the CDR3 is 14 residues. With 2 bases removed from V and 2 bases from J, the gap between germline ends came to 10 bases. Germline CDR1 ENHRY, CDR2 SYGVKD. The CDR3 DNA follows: TGTGCCATCAGTGAGGGGCAGGGAGCCTACGAGCAGTACTTC. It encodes CAISEGQGAYEQYF.

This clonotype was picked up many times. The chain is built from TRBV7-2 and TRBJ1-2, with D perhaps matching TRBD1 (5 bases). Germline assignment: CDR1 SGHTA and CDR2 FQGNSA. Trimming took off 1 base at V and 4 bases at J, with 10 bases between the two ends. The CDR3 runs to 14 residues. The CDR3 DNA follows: TGTGCCAGCAGCTTAGGCTGGGGCCTCTATGGCTACACCTTC. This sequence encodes CASSLGWGLYGYTF. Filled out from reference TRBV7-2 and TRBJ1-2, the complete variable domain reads GAGVSQSPSNKVTEKGKDVELRCDPISGHTALYWYRQSLGQGLEFLIYFQGNSAPDKSGLPSDRFSAERTGGSVSTLTIQRTQQEDSAVYLCASSLGWGLYGYTFGSGTRLTVV.

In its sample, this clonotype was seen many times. CDR3 region: CATTPDRRDTEAFF. The CDR3, as DNA: TGTGCCACCACCCCGGACCGGAGGGACACTGAAGCTTTCTTT. The chain is built from TRBV15 and TRBJ1-1, with unresolved D. CDR3 length equals 14 residues. The germline gives CDR1 LNHNV, CDR2 YYDKDF (reference sequence). V gave up 7 bases and J gave up 3 bases, with 15 bases separating them.

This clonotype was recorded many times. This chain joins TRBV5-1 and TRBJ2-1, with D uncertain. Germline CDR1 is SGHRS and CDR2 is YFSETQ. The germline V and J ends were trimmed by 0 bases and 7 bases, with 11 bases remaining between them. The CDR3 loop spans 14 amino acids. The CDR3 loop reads CASSLASTGNEQFF. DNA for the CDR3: TGCGCCAGCAGCTTGGCCTCTACCGGGAATGAGCAGTTCTTC.

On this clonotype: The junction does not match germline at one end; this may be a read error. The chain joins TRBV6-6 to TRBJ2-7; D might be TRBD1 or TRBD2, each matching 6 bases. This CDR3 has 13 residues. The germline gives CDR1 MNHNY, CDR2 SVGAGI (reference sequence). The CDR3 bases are TGTGACAGCAAGCCGGGGGCCTTCTACGAGCAGTACTTC. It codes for CDSKPGAFYEQYF.

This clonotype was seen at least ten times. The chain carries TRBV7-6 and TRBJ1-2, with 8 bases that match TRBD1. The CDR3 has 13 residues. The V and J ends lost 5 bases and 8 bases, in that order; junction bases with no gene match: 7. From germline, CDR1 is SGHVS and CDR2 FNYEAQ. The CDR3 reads CASSHLTGDGYTF. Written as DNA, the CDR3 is TGTGCCAGCAGCCACCTGACAGGGGACGGCTACACCTTC.

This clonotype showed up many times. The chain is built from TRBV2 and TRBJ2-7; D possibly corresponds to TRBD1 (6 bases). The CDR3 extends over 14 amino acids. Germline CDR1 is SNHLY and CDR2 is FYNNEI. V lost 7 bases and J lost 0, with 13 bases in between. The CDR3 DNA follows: TGTGCCAGCATACGGGCAGGGGCCTCCTACGAGCAGTACTTC. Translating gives CASIRAGASYEQYF.

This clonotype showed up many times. For the CDR3, the DNA is TGCGCCAGCAGCCTGAGCGGGAGGGTTAGCACAGATACGCAGTATTTT. As protein: CASSLSGRVSTDTQYF. J is TRBJ2-3 and V is TRBV5-1, with 10 bases identical to TRBD2. This CDR3 is built from 16 residues. The germline V gene has CDR1 SGHRS and CDR2 YFSETQ. V was clipped by 4 bases and J by 0 bases; unmatched bases: 5.

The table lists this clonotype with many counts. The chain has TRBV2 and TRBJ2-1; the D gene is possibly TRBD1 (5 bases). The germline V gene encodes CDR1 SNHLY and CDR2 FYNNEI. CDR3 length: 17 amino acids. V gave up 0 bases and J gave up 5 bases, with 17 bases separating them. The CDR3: CASSEALRPLRDNEQFF. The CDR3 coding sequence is TGTGCCAGCAGTGAAGCGCTTCGGCCCCTCAGGGACAATGAGCAGTTCTTC.

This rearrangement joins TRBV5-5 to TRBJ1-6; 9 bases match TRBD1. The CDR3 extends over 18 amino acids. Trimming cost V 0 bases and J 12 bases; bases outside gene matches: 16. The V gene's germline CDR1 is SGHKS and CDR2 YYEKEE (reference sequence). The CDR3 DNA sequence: TGTGCCAGCAGCTTGGCCCAACTCTCCCGGGACAGGGCCCAACCCCTCCACTTT. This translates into CASSLAQLSRDRAQPLHF. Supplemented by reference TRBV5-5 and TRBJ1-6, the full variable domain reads DAGVTQSPTHLIKTRGQQVTLRCSPISGHKSVSWYQQVLGQGPQFIFQYYEKEERGRGNFPDRFSARQFPNYSSELNVNALLLGDSALYLCASSLAQLSRDRAQPLHFGNGTRLTVT.

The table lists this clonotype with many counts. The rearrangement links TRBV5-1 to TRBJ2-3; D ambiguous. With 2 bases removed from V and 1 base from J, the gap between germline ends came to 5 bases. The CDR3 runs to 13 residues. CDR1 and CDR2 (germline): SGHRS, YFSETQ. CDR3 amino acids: CASSFRGTDTQYF. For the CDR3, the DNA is TGCGCCAGCAGCTTCCGTGGCACAGATACGCAGTATTTT. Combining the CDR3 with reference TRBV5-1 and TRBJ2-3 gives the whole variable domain KAGVTQTPRYLIKTRGQQVTLSCSPISGHRSVSWYQQTPGQGLQFLFEYFSETQRNKGNFPGRFSGRQFSNSRSEMNVSTLELGDSALYLCASSFRGTDTQYFGPGTRLTVL.

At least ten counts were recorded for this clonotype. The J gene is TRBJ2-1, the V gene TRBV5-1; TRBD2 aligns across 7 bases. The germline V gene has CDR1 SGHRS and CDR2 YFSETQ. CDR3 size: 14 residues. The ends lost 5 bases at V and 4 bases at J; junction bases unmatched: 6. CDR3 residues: CASRDGGRYNEQFF. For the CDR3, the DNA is TGCGCCAGCAGGGACGGGGGGAGATACAATGAGCAGTTCTTC.

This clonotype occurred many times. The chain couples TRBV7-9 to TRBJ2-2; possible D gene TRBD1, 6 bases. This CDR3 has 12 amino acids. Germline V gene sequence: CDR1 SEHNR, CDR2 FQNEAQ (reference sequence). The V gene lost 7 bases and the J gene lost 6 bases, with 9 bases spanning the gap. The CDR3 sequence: CASTTGSGELFF. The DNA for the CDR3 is TGTGCCAGCACTACAGGGTCCGGGGAGCTGTTTTTT.

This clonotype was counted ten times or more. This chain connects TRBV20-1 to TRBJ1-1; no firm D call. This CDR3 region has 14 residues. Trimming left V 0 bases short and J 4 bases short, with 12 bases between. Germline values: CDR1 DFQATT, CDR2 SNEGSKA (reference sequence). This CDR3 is CSARDRVGVTEAFF. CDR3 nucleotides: TGCAGTGCTAGAGATAGGGTTGGGGTCACTGAAGCTTTCTTT.